This TCR beta chain is from a study of graft-versus-host responses after intestinal transplantation (dated by TCRdb to the early 2020s). With respect to the entire study: Recipients received multivisceral, liver-intestinal, or isolated intestinal transplants. Every recipient was given anti-thymocyte globulin induction, followed by 2 to 3 years of maintenance tacrolimus and steroids. After intestinal transplantation, graft-versus-host and host-versus-graft alloreactive T cell clones were followed in the graft, circulation and bone marrow using bulk TCR-beta CDR3 sequencing. To identify alloreactive clones, pre-transplant mixed lymphocyte reaction products were sequenced and compared with unstimulated pre-transplant donor and recipient T cells. Of the roughly 23 intestinal transplant recipients enrolled in the cohort, one of whom was a retransplant, a few patients without pretransplant specimens were excluded. A peak of at least 4% donor T cells among recipient peripheral blood mononuclear cells was the definition used for donor T cell macrochimerism. Rather than being sequenced by the commercial service, samples from a few later patients were sequenced in-house on an Illumina MiSeq and processed with MiXCR.

Paper-wide results and their limitations: GvH clones were detected in recipient bone marrow, and some of these GvH clones were observed earlier in ileal mucosa or blood, consistent with an intestinal mucosal origin. Peak levels of circulating GvH clones were associated with declines in HvG clones early after transplant. The conclusions were limited by the relatively low number and heterogeneity of the intestinal transplant patients. In the allografts of patients with donor T cell macrochimerism, GvH to HvG T cell clonal ratios were high.

The germline V gene sets CDR1 to SGHNT and CDR2 to YENEEA. V drops 2 bases and J drops 2 bases, leaving 9 bases in between. CDR3 length: 14 amino acids, cysteine to phenylalanine. Only the CDR3 part of the read is kept: 42 bases, read in frame from the first base. As for this clone: Its specific antigen is unknown. Per-base quality was not reported, and no clone a single base away is much larger than it.

The meaning of the sample's time point label: cells obtained before transplantation from donor or recipient. CD3+CD4+ and CD3+CD8+ populations were FACS-sorted from unstimulated pre-transplant donor and recipient cells taken from spleen or lymph nodes. To prepare the library, the immunoSEQ multiplex PCR assay was applied. For most patients, genomic DNA was isolated using the Qiagen DNeasy Blood and Tissue Kit and was shipped frozen to Adaptive Biotechnologies for TCR sequencing. For most patients, high-throughput TCR-beta CDR3 sequencing of genomic DNA was performed by Adaptive Biotechnologies. The authors processed their data as follows. Adaptive's ImmunoSEQ software supplied the TCR sequencing data for around 17 patients, while MiXCR and VDJtools were used to process a few other patients. To correct CD4 versus CD8 sorting errors, any sequence found in both subsets at a frequency ratio below 5:1 was removed. CDR3 nucleotide sequences shared by donor and recipient were removed because the origin of these sequences could not be assigned. To be classed as alloreactive, a clone needed at least 2-fold expansion over unstimulated cells and a minimum CFSE-low frequency of 0.002% (template counts) or 0.001% (read counts). A clone was considered mappable if detected in the sequenced pre-transplant spleen, lymph node, or MLR CFSE-low populations of the donor or recipient. Cumulative frequency of alloreactive clones was calculated as a percentage of all sequences weighted by copy number. In its TCRdb copy, this immuneACCESS table keeps in-frame sequences only and misses some clones. Where compared with another copy, unresolved V genes explain less than half of these, and the others have no known cause. V and J calls and clone size are copied from that table; D and trimming were computed from the DNA. The sample contains tens of thousands of clones, approximately 95% of them found a single time. The ten largest clonotypes hold around 0.23% of the sample.

Material: unstimulated CD8+ T cells sorted from spleen or lymph node cells, obtained before transplant. The receptor chain draws on TRBV11-3 and TRBJ2-5, with the D segment identity uncertain. This sequence was found in a human donor who was the organ donor for an intestinal transplant. The nucleotide sequence is TGTGCCAGCAGCTTACTCACCGGACAAGAGACCCAGTACTTC. The resulting protein is CASSLLTGQETQYF.